The rows below give T cell receptor beta chains drawn from one sample of a study of Ad26.COV2.S vaccination and SARS-CoV-2 variants. Clones were read by immunoSEQ multiplex PCR, and TCRdb kept only the in-frame ones, dropping some. This table has 410,000 or so clones, 75% to 95% appearing once. The specimen comprised peripheral blood, sampled in a trial of Ad26.COV2.S vaccine versus placebo. The receptors stem from a person aged 18-60 years who received the Ad26.COV2.S COVID-19 vaccine or a placebo. Each CDR3 is given without its conserved first and last residue. D genes are given only for firm matches.

TRBV16,.,TSSQSRDIQETQY
TRBV28,TRBD2,ASSSPLGTSGRRTDTQY
TRBV7-9,TRBD2,ASSTGLAGFPGELF
TRBV15,.,ATSRKQGSYEQY
TRBV7-2,.,ASSLVPGSYNEQF
TRBV7-9,TRBD1,ASSLGDRGNQPQH
TRBV2,.,ASFTPSPYGYT
TRBV4-2,.,ASSREAGLETQY
TRBV11-3,.,ASSLNSRDTEAF
TRBV28,TRBD1,ASSFRGRGGNTIY
TRBV29-1,.,SVVGALRTEAF
TRBV28,.,ASSLPQGLKGGYT
TRBV10-2,TRBD2,ATRTSGRVPYNEQF
TRBV6-5,.,ASSYSGNYGYT
TRBV4-3,TRBD2,ASSQDKGWTSGSHGELF
TRBV6-4,.,ASKAGREAGELF
TRBV4-1,TRBD2,ASSQAPSGNEQY
TRBV19,TRBD1,ASSMARGGLTEAF
TRBV5-5,.,ASSQATDTQY
TRBV7-8,.,ASSLWGSMEDSGANVLT
TRBV9,TRBD2,ASSVAGIAGGGETQY
TRBV6-2/TRBV6-3,.,ASSLEPRFYNEQF
TRBV6-5,.,ASRKSVFGGYEQY
TRBV30,.,AWSDGSNRAWETQY
TRBV20-1,TRBD2,SASLFASGGNEQF
TRBV28,.,ASSLGGATNEKLF
TRBV5-4,.,ASSLYPGGGNEQF
TRBV7-8,.,ASSRGGGYT
TRBV7-8,TRBD2,ASSFSGRYEQY